This T cell receptor (beta chain) was observed in a study of beta chain features in type 1 diabetes. General observations from the study: Fewer junction insertions and more nucleotide deletions appeared in type 1 diabetes patients. cDNA-based sequencing might over-represent cells highly expressing TCR. Moderate but significant shortening of TCRB CDR3s was recorded in all four CD4+ subsets from Type 1 diabetes patients.

This clone showed up just a few times. Its cognate antigen is unknown. In germline, CDR1 is SQVTM, CDR2 ANQGSEA. The CDR3 has 13 residues. V shed 7 bases and J 0 bases; nucleotides not matched to a gene: 4. The whole isolated RNA underwent reverse transcription, so sequencing captured expressed TCRB transcripts. Around 3.57 million reads was the average for naive, central memory and regulatory T cell samples. TCRdb's table, derived via immunoSEQ multiplex PCR, lists solely in-frame clones and lacks some. The sample comprises approximately 400,000 clones, around 16% of which are singletons, and about 0.019% rests with the top ten.

The specimen was naive CD4+ T cells from blood. The chain carries TRBV29-1 and TRBJ1-1; TRBD1 aligns across 8 bases. The clonotype comes from a woman younger than 30 in good health. The CDR3 region is CSAGQEMNTEAFF. CDR3 bases: TGCAGCGCGGGACAGGAGATGAACACTGAAGCTTTCTTT.